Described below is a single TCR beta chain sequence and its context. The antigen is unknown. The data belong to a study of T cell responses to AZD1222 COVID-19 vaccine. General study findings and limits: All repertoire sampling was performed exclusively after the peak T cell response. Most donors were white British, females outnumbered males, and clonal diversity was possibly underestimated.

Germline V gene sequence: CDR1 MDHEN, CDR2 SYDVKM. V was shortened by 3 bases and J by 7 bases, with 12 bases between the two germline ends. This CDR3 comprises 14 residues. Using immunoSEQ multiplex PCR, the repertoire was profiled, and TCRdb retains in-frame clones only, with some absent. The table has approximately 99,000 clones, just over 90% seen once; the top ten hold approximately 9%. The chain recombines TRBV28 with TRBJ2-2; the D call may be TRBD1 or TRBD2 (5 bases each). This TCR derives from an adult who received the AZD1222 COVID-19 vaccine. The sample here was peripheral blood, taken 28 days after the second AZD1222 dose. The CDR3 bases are TGTGCCAGCAGTTTTTCGACGGGGCTCGGGGAGCTGTTTTTT. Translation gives CASSFSTGLGELFF.